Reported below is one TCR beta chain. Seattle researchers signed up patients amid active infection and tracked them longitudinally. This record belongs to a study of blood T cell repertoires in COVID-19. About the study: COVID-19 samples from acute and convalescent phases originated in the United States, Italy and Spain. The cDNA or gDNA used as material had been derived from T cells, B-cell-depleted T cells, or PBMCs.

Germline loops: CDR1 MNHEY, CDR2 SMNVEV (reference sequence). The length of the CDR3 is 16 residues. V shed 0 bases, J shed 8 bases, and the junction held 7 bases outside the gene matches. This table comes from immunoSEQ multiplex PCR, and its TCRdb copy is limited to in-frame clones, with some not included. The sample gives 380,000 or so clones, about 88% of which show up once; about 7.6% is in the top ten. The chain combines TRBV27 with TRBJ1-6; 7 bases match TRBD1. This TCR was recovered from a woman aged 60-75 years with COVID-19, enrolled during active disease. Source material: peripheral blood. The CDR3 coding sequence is TGTGCCAGCAGTTTATCGTCGGCAGGGGGTGATTCACCCCTCCACTTT. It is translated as CASSLSSAGGDSPLHF.